This T cell receptor (beta chain) comes out of a study of human thymus T cells. Trimming took 3 bases from V and 0 from J; bases not matched to a gene: 10. From germline, CDR1 is LNHDA and CDR2 SQIVND (reference sequence). CDR3 length: 19 residues. This clone has just one count. Assay: immunoSEQ multiplex PCR; the TCRdb copy retains only in-frame clones and omits some. Among 35,000 to 45,000 clones listed, 94% were seen once. The specimen sequenced was blood. The chain carries TRBV19 and TRBJ1-6; 8 bases match TRBD1. The receptor comes from a boy under three years old with a congenital heart defect but otherwise immunologically healthy. DNA for the CDR3: TGTGCCAGTAGTATTAGCTTCAGGGGGCTGAGCTCCTATAATTCACCCCTCCACTTT. This translates into CASSISFRGLSSYNSPLHF.